These 3 T cell receptor beta chains originate from one sample sequenced in a study of spatial heterogeneity in lung cancer. Each CDR3 protein is one row after TCRdb ran MiXCR on the 5' RACE reads. The data show around 3,000 distinct CDR3 sequences, around 52% seen once. As to time point: blood at routine non-recurrence follow-up after resection. This specimen was PBMCs, taken at follow-up. All receptors derive from a male donor with early-stage non-small cell lung cancer.

A remark on this clonotype: As an off-target read in a library built for alpha chains, this beta chain has a frequency of little significance. This chain uses TRBV7-2 with TRBJ2-7; 13 bases agree with TRBD2. V dropped 2 bases and J dropped 1; count of bases not matched to a gene: 2. There are 16 residues in the CDR3. Germline CDR1 reads SGHTA; CDR2 reads FQGNSA. The CDR3 protein is CASSLLGLAGSYEQYF. The DNA for the CDR3 is TGTGCCAGCAGCTTATTGGGACTAGCGGGATCCTACGAGCAGTACTTC.

On this clonotype itself: This beta chain came through as a stray read in a library set up for alpha chains, and its size says little. The J gene is TRBJ2-1, the V gene TRBV12-3 or TRBV12-4; 11 bases map to TRBD1. The V segment lost 3 bases and the J segment 5 bases; nucleotides outside the gene matches: 6. The length of the CDR3 is 16 residues. CDR3 in DNA: TGTGCCAGCAGTTTCAGGGGACAGGGGGTCCACAATGAGCAGTTCTTC. The encoded protein is CASSFRGQGVHNEQFF.

A few counts support this clonotype. Because the library targeted alpha chains, this beta chain is an off-target read whose size means little. The rearrangement joins TRBV12-3 or TRBV12-4 to TRBJ2-6, with 8 bases matching TRBD1. V lost 5 bases to trimming and J lost 2 bases; unmatched junction nucleotides: 11. This CDR3 comprises 18 residues. The CDR3 spells CASSPSWAGGAGANVLTF. CDR3 bases: TGTGCCAGCAGTCCCTCCTGGGCAGGGGGCGCTGGGGCCAACGTCCTGACTTTC.